This TCR beta chain comes out of a study of vaccination and CD4 T cells after COVID-19 (dated by TCRdb to 2022 to 2024). For the study in its entirety: Every convalescent patient had a positive nasal swab PCR test for SARS-CoV-2, with mild disease in 8 to 10 patients and severe disease in one. Post-vaccine blood samples were collected a median of approximately eleven weeks after the second vaccine dose, ranging from about 12 to 241 days. In nine to eleven COVID-19 convalescent patients and a handful of infection-naive healthy vaccine recipients, researchers compared the spike-specific CD4+ TCR repertoire from before mRNA vaccination with the repertoire from after. Six males and four females were included in the convalescent cohort, with two Hispanic individuals, seven Caucasians, two Asians and one multiracial person represented. Post-COVID blood samples from convalescent patients were collected a median of around 100 days after diagnosis, with a range of 35 to 161 days. Two doses of either the Pfizer-BioNTech BNT162b2 vaccine (n=8) or the Moderna mRNA-1273 vaccine (n=2) were administered to participants.

Libraries were constructed by PCR. Sequencing was carried out with an Illumina iSeq 100. The authors processed their data as follows. Non-productive sequences were removed, and CDR3s not starting with C, not ending with F or W, or shorter than 7 amino acids were discarded. Using R version 3.6.1, CDR3 homology was evaluated through Levenshtein distances (stringdist) along with unrooted phylogenetic trees (ape). TCRdb reworked the public reads: Q25 trimming with fastp, MiXCR clone assembly, productive beta chains retained. Rows matching on CDR3 protein sequence are summarized as one entry with the most common DNA and genes. Here the V and J calls rest on TCRdb's processing, not on the authors' analysis. A total of some 16,000 distinct CDR3 sequences appear in this sample, 66% of them only once. The top ten clones comprise 0.9% to 1.2% of the sample. Concerning this clonotype: This receptor's antigen is unknown. The DNA is omitted, as the CDR3 cannot be located on it reliably, and the CDR3 follows TCRdb's listing.

The paper as a whole reports these results and caveats: The study included relatively few convalescent patients and did not analyze early timepoints after natural infection. Among the post-vaccine SARS-CoV-2-reactive clones in convalescent patients, a median 86.3% showed up only after vaccination, which suggests vaccine-specific priming. Of the vaccine-specific clones in convalescent patients, 304 of 307, or nearly all, reacted only to SARS-CoV-2 spike and did not cross-react with common cold coronaviruses. The median number of SARS-CoV-2-reactive clonotypes rose from about 23 after infection to 35 to 45 after vaccination, but the change was not significant.

Positive SARS-CoV-2 PCR tests in the convalescent patients dated from March to December 2020, before Alpha, Beta and Delta variants emerged in the United States. Ficoll-Paque Plus gradient centrifugation was used to isolate PBMCs from whole blood, and the isolated PBMCs were then either used fresh or cryopreserved at -140C. From the cysteine up to the phenylalanine, the CDR3 has a length of 13 residues. The germline V gene yields MNHNS for CDR1 and SASEGT for CDR2. Recombination joined TRBV6-1 with TRBJ2-5; TRBD1, the table's D call, lacks a check against the DNA. The source was CD4+ T cells from blood, collected after SARS-CoV-2 vaccination. The receptor was isolated from a human donor who had recovered from COVID-19. The CDR3 corresponds to CASILEGAETQYF.